A single sample is the source of the 20 T cell receptor beta chains below, sequenced in a study of CD8 T cells in Susac syndrome. An amount of RNA that ranged from roughly 0.5 to 1 ug was reverse transcribed with random hexamers. TCRdb re-analysed the immunoSEQ multiplex PCR reads in MiXCR, keeping a single row per CDR3 protein. The data hold tens of thousands of distinct CDR3 sequences, with around 94% observed a single time. The specimen was CD8+ T cells from PBMCs. The receptors were gathered from a human donor in good health.

The V gene is TRBV28, the J gene TRBJ2-1, with D tentatively TRBD2 (5 bases). V was shortened by 5 bases and J by 8 bases, with 19 bases between the two germline ends. Germline V gene lookup returns CDR1 MDHEN and CDR2 SYDVKM. The CDR3 totals 15 residues. This CDR3 is CASSTHLAGDDEQFF. In nucleotides, the CDR3 is TGTGCCAGCAGTACTCATCTAGCCGGCGACGATGAGCAGTTCTTC.

The genes are TRBV6-5 and TRBJ2-7; D gene uncertain. The CDR3 runs to 14 residues. V was shortened by 2 bases and J by 0 bases, with 8 bases between the two germline ends. Germline CDR1 and CDR2: MNHEY and SVGAGI. The CDR3 bases are TGTGCCAGCAGTTACGCGGAGAGCTCCTACGAGCAGTACGTC. This translates into CASSYAESSYEQYV.

This clonotype was observed a single time. This chain uses TRBV27 with TRBJ2-1; D gene ambiguous. The CDR3 is 12 residues long. CDR1 is MNHEY, CDR2 SMNVEV, per germline (reference sequence). With 4 bases removed from V and 9 bases from J, the gap between germline ends came to 10 bases. For the CDR3, the DNA is TGTGCCAGCAGTTCCCAAGGCGGTGAGCAGTTCTTC. Protein sequence: CASSSQGGEQFF.

The chain links TRBV15 to TRBJ1-1, with D possibly being TRBD1 (5 bases). The CDR3 is made up of 14 amino acids. Germline V gives CDR1 LNHNV, CDR2 YYDKDF (reference sequence). V gave up 4 bases and J gave up 4 bases, with 13 bases separating them. The CDR3 reads CATSTQGWGTEAFF. DNA for the CDR3: TGTGCCACCAGCACCCAGGGATGGGGCACTGAAGCTTTCTTT.

V is TRBV7-9 and J is TRBJ2-7; D not certain. The CDR3 loop spans 15 amino acids. V shed 5 bases and J shed 0 bases, with 14 bases lying between them. Germline loops: CDR1 SEHNR, CDR2 FQNEAQ (reference sequence). Here the CDR3 reads CASSPYPESSYEQYF. The CDR3, as DNA: TGTGCCAGCAGCCCCTACCCCGAGTCCTCCTACGAGCAGTACTTC.

The CDR3 DNA reads as TGCGCCAGCAGCTTGGTAGGGGCTGGACTAGGCCAAGAGACCCAGTACTTC. As protein: CASSLVGAGLGQETQYF. The chain has TRBV5-1 and TRBJ2-5; 7 nucleotides align to TRBD2. CDR1 is SGHRS, CDR2 YFSETQ, per germline. V shed 0 bases, J shed 1 base, and the junction held 9 bases outside the gene matches. This CDR3 is built from 17 residues.

Only a few counts were recorded for this clonotype. The chain recombines TRBV5-6 with TRBJ1-2; D gene ambiguous. V gave up 4 bases and J gave up 5 bases, with 9 bases separating them. CDR1 is SGHDT and CDR2 is YYEEEE in the germline V gene. The CDR3 is made up of 12 amino acids. The CDR3 protein is CASSPGQYGYTF. The DNA of the CDR3 is TGTGCCAGCAGCCCCGGGCAGTATGGCTACACCTTC.

The V and J genes are TRBV5-6 and TRBJ2-2; 7 bases are shared with TRBD2. CDR3 length: 17 residues. Germline values: CDR1 SGHDT, CDR2 YYEEEE. V trimming: 4 bases; J trimming: 6 bases; junction bases outside the gene matches: 15. The CDR3 region is CASSVPGLVAFPGELFF. The CDR3 coding sequence is TGTGCCAGCAGCGTACCCGGACTAGTTGCTTTCCCCGGGGAGCTGTTTTTT.

This sequence joins TRBV20-1 and TRBJ2-1; 12 bases fit TRBD2. V was clipped by 3 bases and J by 3 bases; unmatched bases: 21. Germline V gene sequence: CDR1 DFQATT, CDR2 SNEGSKA (reference sequence). The CDR3 runs 21 residues. The CDR3 bases are TGCAGTGCTAGGGCCCCCTGGACCGGGACACCGACTAGCGGGAGCTACAATGAGCAGTTCTTC. Protein sequence: CSARAPWTGTPTSGSYNEQFF.

The gene calls are TRBV3-1 and TRBJ2-1; 16 bases align to TRBD2. The CDR3 contains 18 residues. V was pared by 4 bases and J by 5 bases, with 8 bases of the junction left unmatched. Germline CDR1 LGHDT, CDR2 YNNKEL (reference sequence). CDR3 sequence reads: CASSLGLAGGDVNNEQFF. The CDR3 nucleotides read TGTGCCAGCAGCCTGGGACTAGCGGGGGGGGATGTGAACAATGAGCAGTTCTTC.

This clonotype was picked up one time. The chain joins TRBV28 to TRBJ2-3; the D is unclear. CDR3 length: 15 amino acids. The V and J ends lost 3 bases and 2 bases respectively, with 12 bases between them. The V gene's germline CDR1 is MDHEN and CDR2 SYDVKM. The CDR3 region is CASSFGGTFTDTQYF. The CDR3 coding sequence is TGTGCCAGCAGTTTTGGCGGCACCTTCACAGATACGCAGTATTTT.

The chain carries TRBV12-3 or TRBV12-4 and TRBJ2-3; D not resolved. With 3 bases removed from V and 3 bases from J, the gap between germline ends came to 7 bases. The CDR3 has 13 amino acids. CDR3 sequence (DNA): TGTGCCAGCAGTTTTGACCCTACAGATACGCAGTATTTT. This codes for CASSFDPTDTQYF.

The CDR3 spells CASSLLRDFSYEQYF. The CDR3 coding sequence is TGCGCCAGCAGCTTACTCCGGGACTTCTCCTACGAGCAGTACTTC. The J gene is TRBJ2-7, the V gene TRBV5-1, with D perhaps matching TRBD2 (6 bases). Looked up from germline, CDR1 is SGHRS and CDR2 is YFSETQ. With 2 bases removed from V and 0 bases from J, the gap between germline ends came to 12 bases. CDR3 length: 15 amino acids.

The V and J genes are TRBV4-1 and TRBJ2-3; D is ambiguous. The CDR3 has 15 residues. From germline, CDR1 is MGHRA and CDR2 YSYEKL. The ends were cut back, 0 bases at V and 2 bases at J, with 9 bases in the middle. CDR3 sequence: CASSQDPASTDTQYF. CDR3 sequence (DNA): TGCGCCAGCAGCCAAGATCCGGCGTCCACAGATACGCAGTATTTT.

CDR3 sequence reads: CASSQDYEQYF. DNA of the CDR3: TGTGCCAGCAGCCAAGACTACGAGCAGTACTTC. The chain links TRBV14 to TRBJ2-7; D remains unclear. Germline assignment: CDR1 SGHDN and CDR2 FVKESK. Trimming stripped 0 bases from V and 3 bases from J, with 0 bases between. The CDR3 is 11 amino acids.

V and J are TRBV20-1 and TRBJ2-1; 10 bases agree with TRBD2. The junction had 7 bases not matched to a gene; V was cut back by 6 bases and J by 5 bases. The germline gives CDR1 DFQATT, CDR2 SNEGSKA (reference sequence). The CDR3 contains 14 residues. The CDR3 nucleotides are TGCAGTGCCGACCCTAGCGGGGGCCACAATGAGCAGTTCTTC. This gives the protein CSADPSGGHNEQFF.

This chain connects TRBV20-1 to TRBJ1-2; 9 bases align to TRBD1. Trimming removed 0 bases from V and 5 bases from J; junction bases left unmatched: 7. This CDR3 is 15 amino acids long. Germline loops: CDR1 DFQATT, CDR2 SNEGSKA (reference sequence). In DNA form, the CDR3 reads TGCAGTGCTAGAGATCTGGGACAGGGTCTTTATGGCTACACCTTC. It is translated as CSARDLGQGLYGYTF.

The chain has TRBV20-1 and TRBJ2-7; 8 nucleotides align to TRBD2. Germline lookup yields CDR1 DFQATT and CDR2 SNEGSKA (reference sequence). The ends lost 6 bases at V and 3 bases at J; junction bases unmatched: 7. The CDR3 spans 13 residues. The CDR3, as DNA: TGCAGTGCCTCGGGGGGGAGCAACTACGAGCAGTACGTC. This translates into CSASGGSNYEQYV.

The chain combines TRBV20-1 with TRBJ2-7; the D is unclear. Germline assignment: CDR1 DFQATT and CDR2 SNEGSKA (reference sequence). The V end lost 0 bases, the J end lost 2 bases, and 8 bases lay between the germline ends. This CDR3 comprises 13 residues. CDR3: CSARESHTYEQYF. The CDR3 bases are TGCAGTGCTAGAGAGAGTCACACCTACGAGCAGTACTTC.

V usage is TRBV27 and J usage is TRBJ2-7; D is perhaps TRBD1 (6 bases). Per the germline V gene, CDR1 is MNHEY and CDR2 is SMNVEV (reference sequence). Deletions cut 4 bases from V and 5 bases from J, with 15 bases between. The length of the CDR3 is 14 residues. CDR3 residues: CASSSSGTWNEQYF. The CDR3, as DNA: TGTGCCAGCAGTTCATCCGGGACATGGAACGAGCAGTACTTC.